These 27 T cell receptor beta chains originate from one sample sequenced in a study of pediatric ulcerative colitis (dated by TCRdb to the late 2010s). Library method: the immunoSEQ multiplex PCR assay. TCRdb re-hosts the immuneACCESS table, in-frame sequences only. Its copies lack some clones; in the studies checked, an unresolved V gene accounts for under half of them, and the cause for the rest is not known. A total of 40,000 to 60,000 clones appear in this sample, 60% to 85% of them only once. The ten top clones hold under 4% of the sample. During colonoscopy, one to two pinch biopsies were obtained from the rectum for research purposes. The sequenced sample was gut tissue. The receptors come from a girl aged 5 to 17 with moderate ulcerative colitis.

The chain couples TRBV6-5 to TRBJ1-1; 11 bases fit TRBD1. Germline CDR1 and CDR2: MNHEY and SVGAGI. V trimming: 2 bases; J trimming: 5 bases; junction bases outside the gene matches: 7. The CDR3 consists of 16 residues. The CDR3 bases are TGTGCCAGCAGTTACATAGGACAGGGGGCATTTACTGAAGCTTTCTTT. This codes for CASSYIGQGAFTEAFF.

CDR3 residues: CASSLVGGRAPYEQYF. The CDR3 DNA follows: TGTGCCAGCAGCTTAGTAGGCGGGAGGGCCCCCTACGAGCAGTACTTC. The chain combines TRBV7-8 with TRBJ2-7; 9 nucleotides match TRBD2. Losses at the gene ends were 1 base for V and 2 bases for J; bases not matched to a gene: 6. Germline assignment: CDR1 SGHVS and CDR2 FQNEAQ. The CDR3 loop spans 16 amino acids. Supplemented by reference TRBV7-8 and TRBJ2-7, the full variable domain reads GAGVSQSPRYKVAKRGQDVALRCDPISGHVSLFWYQQALGQGPEFLTYFQNEAQLDKSGLPSDRFFAERPEGSVSTLKIQRTQQEDSAVYLCASSLVGGRAPYEQYFGPGTRLTVT.

CDR3 sequence reads: CASSVVSGGDSPLHF. The CDR3 nucleotides read TGTGCCAGCAGCGTAGTATCCGGAGGGGATTCACCCCTCCACTTT. The chain recombines TRBV9 with TRBJ1-6, with D tentatively TRBD1 (5 bases). CDR1 and CDR2 (germline): SGDLS, YYNGEE. V gave up 0 bases and J gave up 8 bases, with 12 bases separating them. The CDR3 has 15 residues.

J is TRBJ1-1 and V is TRBV2; no firm D call. Germline loops: CDR1 SNHLY, CDR2 FYNNEI. The CDR3 runs 13 residues. Trimming left V 6 bases short and J 1 base short, with 9 bases between. DNA of the CDR3: TGTGCCAGCAGCCGCTACACGAACACTGAAGCTTTCTTT. Protein product: CASSRYTNTEAFF.

The chain is built from TRBV6-5 and TRBJ1-2, with 7 bases that match TRBD1. Germline CDR1 and CDR2: MNHEY and SVGAGI. V lost 4 bases, J lost 0 bases, and 2 bases stayed unmatched. The CDR3 consists of 14 residues. CDR3 sequence reads: CASSLQGTNYGYTF. CDR3 DNA: TGTGCCAGCAGTTTACAGGGGACTAACTATGGCTACACCTTC.

This chain links TRBV6-5 with TRBJ1-5; possibly TRBD1 for D (5 bases). The CDR3 loop spans 15 amino acids. Germline values: CDR1 MNHEY, CDR2 SVGAGI. V lost 6 bases, J lost 1 base, and 13 bases lay in between. CDR3 in DNA: TGTGCCAGCAGCCTGTTGCCAGGGAGCAATCAGCCCCAGCATTTT. Its translation: CASSLLPGSNQPQHF.

V gene TRBV10-3 combines with J gene TRBJ2-1, with TRBD2 matching 10 bases. CDR1 and CDR2 from the germline V gene are ENHRY and SYGVKD. The CDR3 length is 16 residues. The trim removed 3 bases at V and 6 bases at J, leaving 8 bases unmatched. CDR3 DNA: TGTGCCATCAGTGACCTCGGGACTAGCGTCTCCAATGAGCAGTTCTTC. Protein product: CAISDLGTSVSNEQFF.

This clone was seen just once. This sequence joins TRBV11-2 and TRBJ2-1, with D unclear. Germline V lookup: CDR1 SGHAT, CDR2 FQNNGV. The CDR3 spans 16 residues. Trimming removed 0 bases from V and 7 bases from J, with 16 bases in between. The CDR3 is CASSLEAGSGWNEQFF. CDR3 DNA: TGTGCCAGCAGCTTAGAGGCTGGATCCGGATGGAATGAGCAGTTCTTC.

The V and J genes are TRBV28 and TRBJ1-5; no firm D call. This CDR3 has 13 amino acids. Germline V gene lookup returns CDR1 MDHEN and CDR2 SYDVKM. Trimming pared 8 bases from V and 8 bases from J, leaving 16 bases between. The CDR3 is CASFGGRLEPQHF. Written as DNA, the CDR3 is TGTGCCAGCTTCGGCGGGAGACTTGAGCCCCAGCATTTT.

The V call is TRBV4-1, the J call TRBJ2-5; either TRBD1 or TRBD2 may fit D (5 bases each). This CDR3 contains 13 residues. V was pared by 3 bases and J by 3 bases, with 8 bases between. Germline CDR1 is MGHRA and CDR2 is YSYEKL. The CDR3 DNA reads as TGCGCCAGCAGCCAGGGGGTTAAAGAGACCCAGTACTTC. Translating it yields CASSQGVKETQYF.

Only a few counts were recorded for this clone. The chain employs TRBV2 and TRBJ1-2; 7 bases align to TRBD1. Germline V gene lookup returns CDR1 SNHLY and CDR2 FYNNEI. The CDR3 is made up of 14 amino acids. After removal of 7 bases from V and 0 bases from J, the junction contained 5 bases not matched to a gene. The CDR3 DNA is TGTGCCAGCACAGGGGGAGTCACTAACTATGGCTACACCTTC. Protein sequence: CASTGGVTNYGYTF. The full variable domain, its missing parts supplied by reference TRBV2 and TRBJ1-2, is EPEVTQTPSHQVTQMGQEVILRCVPISNHLYFYWYRQILGQKVEFLVSFYNNEISEKSEIFDDQFSVERPDGSNFTLKIRSTKLEDSAMYFCASTGGVTNYGYTFGSGTRLTVV.

V and J are TRBV25-1 and TRBJ2-7; TRBD2 matches 10 bases. V gave up 5 bases and J gave up 1 base; unmatched junction bases: 2. Germline loops: CDR1 MGHDK, CDR2 SYGVNS. The length of the CDR3 is 14 residues. The CDR3 region has the DNA TGTGCCAGCAGTTCGACTAGCGGGTCCTACGAGCAGTACTTC. This codes for CASSSTSGSYEQYF.

This chain links TRBV5-5 with TRBJ2-1, with 8 bases that match TRBD2. Trimming removed 0 bases from V and 3 bases from J; junction bases left unmatched: 5. Looked up from germline, CDR1 is SGHKS and CDR2 is YYEKEE (reference sequence). The CDR3 totals 16 residues. The CDR3 sequence is CASSLELAVSYNEQFF. DNA of the CDR3: TGTGCCAGCAGCTTGGAACTAGCGGTTAGCTACAATGAGCAGTTCTTC.

The chain links TRBV10-3 to TRBJ2-7, with TRBD1 matching 9 bases. The V segment lost 0 bases and the J segment 5 bases; nucleotides outside the gene matches: 2. Germline lookup yields CDR1 ENHRY and CDR2 SYGVKD. The CDR3 spans 14 residues. Written as DNA, the CDR3 is TGTGCCATCAGTGAGTCGCGGACAGGGGACGAGCAGTACTTC. It specifies CAISESRTGDEQYF.

The V and J genes are TRBV5-1 and TRBJ2-1, with D tentatively TRBD1 (6 bases). The germline CDR1 and CDR2 sequences are SGHRS and YFSETQ. Deletions cut 4 bases from V and 4 bases from J, with 15 bases between. CDR3 length equals 15 residues. DNA for the CDR3: TGCGCCAGCAGCCTAACAGGGCCGACGTACAATGAGCAGTTCTTC. Its protein product is CASSLTGPTYNEQFF.

The gene calls are TRBV18 and TRBJ1-2, with D tentatively TRBD1 (5 bases). The CDR3 contains 14 residues. Germline values: CDR1 KGHSH, CDR2 LQKENI. The germline V and J ends were trimmed by 4 bases and 6 bases, with 15 bases remaining between them. As DNA, the CDR3 is TGTGCCAGCTCACACCGGGACGGATTTAATGGCTACACCTTC. This sequence encodes CASSHRDGFNGYTF.

The chain combines TRBV5-1 with TRBJ1-1; D uncertain. CDR3 size: 13 residues. Between the trimmed V and J ends, which lost 2 bases and 1 base, there was a span of 6 bases. The germline V gene has CDR1 SGHRS and CDR2 YFSETQ. In DNA form, the CDR3 reads TGCGCCAGCAGCTTAGTTACGAACACTGAAGCTTTCTTT. Translated, it gives CASSLVTNTEAFF.

This chain connects TRBV5-6 to TRBJ2-5; D call uncertain. CDR1 and CDR2 (germline): SGHDT, YYEEEE. This CDR3 comprises 16 residues. V dropped 1 base and J dropped 5 bases, with 18 bases sitting between them. CDR3: CASSLSHRARQETQYF. The CDR3, as DNA: TGTGCCAGCAGCTTGAGCCACCGGGCTCGCCAGGAGACCCAGTACTTC.

The rearrangement joins TRBV13 to TRBJ2-1, with D possibly being TRBD2 (5 bases). V lost 8 bases and J lost 0, with 11 bases in between. This CDR3 has 14 residues. In germline, CDR1 is PRHDT, CDR2 FYEKMQ (reference sequence). The CDR3 reads CASDGKPSYNEQFF. CDR3 nucleotides: TGTGCCAGCGACGGGAAGCCCTCCTACAATGAGCAGTTCTTC. Combining the CDR3 with reference TRBV13 and TRBJ2-1 gives the whole variable domain AAGVIQSPRHLIKEKRETATLKCYPIPRHDTVYWYQQGPGQDPQFLISFYEKMQSDKGSIPDRFSAQQFSDYHSELNMSSLELGDSALYFCASDGKPSYNEQFFGPGTRLTVL.

The chain couples TRBV4-3 to TRBJ2-7; 8 bases agree with TRBD2. Germline CDR1 LGHNA, CDR2 YSLEER. The CDR3 is made up of 15 amino acids. The junction had 3 bases not matched to a gene; V was cut back by 0 bases and J by 2 bases. The CDR3 DNA sequence: TGCGCCAGCAGCCAAGAACTAGCGGCAACCTACGAGCAGTACTTC. It codes for CASSQELAATYEQYF.

The chain joins TRBV7-8 to TRBJ2-1; D call uncertain. The germline V gene has CDR1 SGHVS and CDR2 FQNEAQ. This CDR3 is built from 18 residues. V lost 2 bases and J 0 bases, leaving 17 bases between the germline ends. This CDR3 is CASSLRPFAPSSYNEQFF. The CDR3 coding sequence is TGTGCCAGCAGCTTACGCCCCTTCGCCCCCAGCTCCTACAATGAGCAGTTCTTC.

CDR3 coding DNA: TGCGCCAGCAGCGGGGCGGGCGGATACACTGAAGCTTTCTTT. Translation: CASSGAGGYTEAFF. This chain connects TRBV5-1 to TRBJ1-1; the D gene is possibly TRBD1 (5 bases). The ends were cut back, 4 bases at V and 3 bases at J, with 13 bases in the middle. Germline-derived CDR1 and CDR2 are SGHRS and YFSETQ. The CDR3 is 14 amino acids.

This clone turned up a few times. The V gene is TRBV27, the J gene TRBJ2-3, with D possibly TRBD2 on 6 matching bases. CDR1 and CDR2 (germline): MNHEY, SMNVEV (reference sequence). The V and J ends lost 2 bases and 2 bases respectively, with 14 bases between them. The CDR3 runs to 16 residues. The DNA of the CDR3 is TGTGCCAGCAGTTTAAGGAGTCGGGGGTCCACAGATACGCAGTATTTT. Encoded protein: CASSLRSRGSTDTQYF.

The rearrangement links TRBV5-5 to TRBJ1-2; 7 bases align to TRBD1. The germline V gene has CDR1 SGHKS and CDR2 YYEKEE (reference sequence). J gave up 8 bases and V 3 bases, and 7 bases lay outside the gene matches. There are 13 residues in the CDR3. This chain's CDR3 is CASSSTGAVGYTF. The CDR3 DNA sequence: TGTGCCAGCAGCTCCACAGGGGCGGTAGGCTACACCTTC.

The chain links TRBV2 to TRBJ1-1; possible D gene TRBD1, 6 bases. CDR1 SNHLY and CDR2 FYNNEI come from the germline V gene. This CDR3 is built from 15 residues. Trimming shortened V by 3 bases and J by 3 bases, and 14 bases separated the two germline ends. Written as DNA, the CDR3 is TGTGCCAGCAGTGACCAGGAAACAGGGCACACTGAAGCTTTCTTT. Translated: CASSDQETGHTEAFF.

The J gene is TRBJ2-7, the V gene TRBV5-4; D call uncertain. V lost 0 bases and J 2 bases, leaving 12 bases between the germline ends. This CDR3 spans 15 amino acids. The V gene's germline CDR1 is SGHNT and CDR2 YYREEE (reference sequence). For the CDR3, the DNA is TGTGCCAGCAGCTTGGTGTCAGCCAGGCCCTACGAGCAGTACTTC. Its protein is CASSLVSARPYEQYF.

This chain links TRBV19 with TRBJ2-1; D unresolved. This CDR3 spans 14 amino acids. Germline CDR1 LNHDA, CDR2 SQIVND (reference sequence). Trimming left V 0 bases short and J 6 bases short, with 9 bases between. CDR3 nucleotides: TGTGCCAGTAGTATAGAGGCTAGTGGCAATGAGCAGTTCTTC. This translates into CASSIEASGNEQFF. Together with reference TRBV19 and TRBJ2-1, the CDR3 gives the full variable domain: DGGITQSPKYLFRKEGQNVTLSCEQNLNHDAMYWYRQDPGQGLRLIYYSQIVNDFQKGDIAEGYSVSREKKESFPLTVTSAQKNPTAFYLCASSIEASGNEQFFGPGTRLTVL.